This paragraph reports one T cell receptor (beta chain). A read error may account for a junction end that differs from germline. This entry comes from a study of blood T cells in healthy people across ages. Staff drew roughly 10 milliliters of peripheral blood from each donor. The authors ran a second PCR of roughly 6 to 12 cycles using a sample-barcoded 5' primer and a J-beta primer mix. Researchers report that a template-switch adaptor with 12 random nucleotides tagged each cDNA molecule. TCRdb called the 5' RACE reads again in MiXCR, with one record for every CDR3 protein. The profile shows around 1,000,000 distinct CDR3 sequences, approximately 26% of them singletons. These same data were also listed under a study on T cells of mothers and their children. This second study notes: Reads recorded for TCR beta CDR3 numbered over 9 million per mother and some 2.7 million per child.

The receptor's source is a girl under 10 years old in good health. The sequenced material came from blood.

This CDR3 is CACSQASTNYGYTF. CDR3 nucleotide sequence: TGTGCCTGCAGCCAAGCGTCCACTAACTATGGCTACACCTTC. This chain uses TRBV3-1 with TRBJ1-2; D unresolved. Germline V gives CDR1 LGHDT, CDR2 YNNKEL (reference sequence). This CDR3 spans 14 amino acids.